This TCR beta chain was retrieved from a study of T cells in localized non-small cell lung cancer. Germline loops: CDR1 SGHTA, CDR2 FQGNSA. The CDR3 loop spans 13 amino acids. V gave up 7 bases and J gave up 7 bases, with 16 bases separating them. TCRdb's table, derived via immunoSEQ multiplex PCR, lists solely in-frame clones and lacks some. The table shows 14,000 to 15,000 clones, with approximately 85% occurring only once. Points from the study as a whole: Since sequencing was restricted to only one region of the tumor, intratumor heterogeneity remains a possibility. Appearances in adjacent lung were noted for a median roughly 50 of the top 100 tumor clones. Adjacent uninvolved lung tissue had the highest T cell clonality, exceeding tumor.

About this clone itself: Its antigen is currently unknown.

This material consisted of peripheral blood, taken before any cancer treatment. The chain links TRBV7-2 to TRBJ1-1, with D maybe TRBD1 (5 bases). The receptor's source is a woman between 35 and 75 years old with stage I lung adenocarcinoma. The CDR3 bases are TGTGCCAGCACCGTGGGACGGTGGGGTGAAGCTTTCTTT. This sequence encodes CASTVGRWGEAFF.